The rows below give T cell receptor beta chains drawn from one sample of a study of shared clonotypes between healthy human individuals. The data were produced by immunoSEQ multiplex PCR, yet TCRdb's version contains in-frame clones alone and is incomplete. The table includes 2 million to 2.5 million clones, roughly 90% detected once. Sequencing was performed on naive CD4+ T cells from PBMCs. These receptors all come from a man younger than 35 in good health. Some clones in this sample may be carry-over from other donors' samples. CDR3s include the opening cysteine and the closing phenylalanine or tryptophan. The D gene is left open where the match is weak. Not all rows give a size; the values are once, few, many and, for expanded clones, a class.

>TRBV7-3|TRBJ2-2|.|TRBD1
TGTGCCAGCAGCCCGACAGGGGCCGACACCGGGGAGCTGTTTTTT
CASSPTGADTGELFF
>TRBV30|TRBJ2-7|once|.
TGTGCCTGGTCGCACTCGCTGCACTACGAGCAGTACTTC
CAWSHSLHYEQYF
>TRBV30|TRBJ2-2|.|.
TGTGCCTGGACTAGAAAGGGGGACACCGGGGAGCTGTTTTTT
CAWTRKGDTGELFF
>TRBV5-8|TRBJ2-1|.|TRBD2
TGTGCCAGCAGCCTTCCCCTTAGCGGGAGTAGGAATGAGCAGTTCTTC
CASSLPLSGSRNEQFF
>TRBV10-3|TRBJ1-2|.|TRBD1
TGTGCCATCAGTGACGCGGGACAGCCAAACTATGGCTACACCTTC
CAISDAGQPNYGYTF
>TRBV6-6|TRBJ1-2|.|.
TGTGCCAGCAGTTACTCTGGTAGGGGCCCCCACTATGGCTACACCTTC
CASSYSGRGPHYGYTF
>TRBV4-3|TRBJ2-3|.|.
TGCGCCAGCAGCCGAGGGACACCTAGCACAGATACGCAGTATTTT
CASSRGTPSTDTQYF
>TRBV11-2|TRBJ2-1|.|TRBD1
TGTGCCAGCAGCCCGGACACAGGGGTACGCTACAATGAGCAGTTCTTC
CASSPDTGVRYNEQFF
>TRBV5-1|TRBJ2-5|.|.
TGCGCCAGCAGCTTGGTGGGTATCCAAGAGACCCAGTACTTC
CASSLVGIQETQYF
>TRBV10-3|TRBJ1-3|.|.
TGTGCCATCAGTGTTGGCCCAAATAGCGGAAACACCATATATTTT
CAISVGPNSGNTIYF
>TRBV10-3|TRBJ2-5|.|TRBD2
TGTGCCATTAGCGGGAGGGCAGAGACCCAGTACTTC
CAISGRAETQYF
>TRBV30|TRBJ1-6|.|.
TGTGCCTGGAATGTAGGGCGGGATTCACCCCTCCACTTT
CAWNVGRDSPLHF
>TRBV5-4|TRBJ2-1|.|TRBD2
TGTGCCAGCAGCACCCGGTCGGGGGAGGGGAACAATGAGCAGTTCTTC
CASSTRSGEGNNEQFF
>TRBV4-3|TRBJ1-1|.|.
TGCGCCAGCAGCCAAGATAACGGACAGAACACTGAAGCTTTCTTT
CASSQDNGQNTEAFF
>TRBV28|TRBJ2-5|.|TRBD1
TGTGCCAGCAGTCCAGGACAGGCCCAAGAGACCCAGTACTTC
CASSPGQAQETQYF
>TRBV7-2|TRBJ2-1|.|TRBD1
TGTGCCAGCAGCTTCTTGGGACAGGGGACCTACAATGAGCAGTTCTTC
CASSFLGQGTYNEQFF
>TRBV9|TRBJ2-7|.|TRBD2
TGTGCCAGCAGCGTAGGGGTCCTAGCGGAACCCTACGAGCAGTACTTC
CASSVGVLAEPYEQYF
>TRBV21-1|TRBJ2-1|.|.
TGTGCCCCCGTGCAGGCCTCTAGCGGTTACAATGAGCAGTTCTTC
CAPVQASSGYNEQFF
>TRBV5-1|TRBJ2-3|.|TRBD2
TGCGCCAGCCGGACTAGCGGAAGCACAGATACGCAGTATTTT
CASRTSGSTDTQYF
>TRBV9|TRBJ2-1|.|.
TGTGCCAGCAGCCCCCGCCTGGGACTGGTCAATGAGCAGTTCTTC
CASSPRLGLVNEQFF
>TRBV29-1|TRBJ2-5|.|.
TGCAGCGTTGTCAAGCCGCAAGAGACCCAGTACTTC
CSVVKPQETQYF
>TRBV2|TRBJ1-2|.|.
TGTGCCAGCAGTGGCCCAGTCCCCTATGGAGGCTACACCTTC
CASSGPVPYGGYTF
>TRBV28|TRBJ2-5|.|.
TGTGCCAGCAAAATGGACTTACAAGAGACCCAGTACTTC
CASKMDLQETQYF
>TRBV5-1|TRBJ2-2|.|.
TGCGCCAGCAGCTTAGGACTCGTCCGGGGGGAGCTGTTTTTT
CASSLGLVRGELFF
>TRBV9|TRBJ1-2|.|.
TGTGCCAGCAGCGTAGTGGGGCAACCCTATGGCTACACCTTC
CASSVVGQPYGYTF
>TRBV15|TRBJ2-3|.|.
TGTGCCACCAGCAGAGATCCGCGGGGACAGTCTAGCACAGATACGCAGTATTTT
CATSRDPRGQSSTDTQYF
>TRBV18|TRBJ1-2|.|.
TGTGCCAGCTCACCACCATTGGCGGGGGGGATCAACTATGGCTACACCTTC
CASSPPLAGGINYGYTF
>TRBV27|TRBJ2-7|once|.
TGTGCCAGCAGTTTATCGTACGGGGCCTACGAGCAGTACTTC
CASSLSYGAYEQYF
>TRBV7-7|TRBJ1-1|few|TRBD1
TGTGCCAGCAGCTTAGGAGGGGGCTCTGAAGCTTTCTTT
CASSLGGGSEAFF
>TRBV5-8|TRBJ2-3|.|.
TGTGCCAGCAGCCTGGGGCGGCGGAACGCGGGGGATACGCAGTATTTT
CASSLGRRNAGDTQYF
>TRBV28|TRBJ2-3|.|.
TGTGCCAGCAGTTCCGGAGTGGGAGTGGCAGGGCGAGGCACAGATACGCAGTATTTT
CASSSGVGVAGRGTDTQYF
>TRBV7-9|TRBJ2-2|.|.
TGTGCCAGCAGCTTTTACACCGGGGAGCTGTTTTTT
CASSFYTGELFF
>TRBV28|TRBJ2-1|.|.
TGTGCCAGCAGCTGGCTCAGGGGTAGCGATGAGCAGTTCTTC
CASSWLRGSDEQFF
>TRBV2|TRBJ2-1|.|.
TGTGCCAGCAGTGAAGGGCCGGGCAATGAGCAGTTCTTC
CASSEGPGNEQFF
>TRBV9|TRBJ2-5|.|.
TGTGCCAGCAGCGTAGGGCCATTAGCTGCCCAAGAGACCCAGTACTTC
CASSVGPLAAQETQYF
>TRBV6-6|TRBJ1-1|.|TRBD1
TGTGCCAGCAGTCAGGGGGTGAACACTGAAGCTTTCTTT
CASSQGVNTEAFF
>TRBV6-6|TRBJ1-2|.|TRBD1
TGTGCCAGCAGTTACTCGATTGCAGGGGGCGCCAATGGCTACACCTTC
CASSYSIAGGANGYTF